A single sample is the source of the 15 T cell receptor beta chains below, sequenced in a study of blood T cell repertoires in COVID-19. Assay used: immunoSEQ multiplex PCR; TCRdb lists only in-frame clones, some missing. The table lists tens of thousands of clones, roughly 78% of them singletons. The sequenced sample was peripheral blood. These receptors came from a woman over 75 with acute or convalescent COVID-19.

This chain links TRBV5-5 with TRBJ1-5; D is unresolved. The germline V and J ends were trimmed by 3 bases and 3 bases, with 19 bases remaining between them. The CDR3 extends over 17 amino acids. CDR1 and CDR2 (germline): SGHKS, YYEKEE (reference sequence). CDR3 DNA: TGTGCCAGCAGCTCACAATGGATCCGGGAGCCCAATCAGCCCCAGCATTTT. Protein: CASSSQWIREPNQPQHF.

The V gene is TRBV7-3, the J gene TRBJ2-5, with D perhaps TRBD2 (5 bases). V was cut by 2 bases and J by 4 bases, with 14 bases left in between. This CDR3 spans 15 amino acids. Germline CDR1 and CDR2: SGHTA and FQGTGA. The CDR3 nucleotides are TGTGCCAGCAGCTTAGAGGGAACGGGCAGAGAGACCCAGTACTTC. This translates into CASSLEGTGRETQYF.

The chain links TRBV6-6 to TRBJ2-4; perhaps TRBD2 as D (5 bases). The CDR3 consists of 11 residues. CDR1 is MNHNY, CDR2 SVGAGI, per germline (reference sequence). Trimming shortened V by 8 bases and J by 9 bases, and 11 bases separated the two germline ends. The CDR3 nucleotides are TGTGCCAGCGGCACGGGGAGCATTCAGTACTTC. It codes for CASGTGSIQYF.

This clone was detected once. V and J are TRBV5-1 and TRBJ2-3, with 10 bases that match TRBD2. Germline trimming cut 1 base from V and 6 bases from J; bases unmatched to any gene: 11. This CDR3 comprises 17 residues. Germline assignment: CDR1 SGHRS and CDR2 YFSETQ. CDR3 residues: CASSLRISAGGPDTQYF. The CDR3 DNA reads TGCGCCAGCAGCTTGCGGATTTCAGCGGGGGGGCCTGATACGCAGTATTTT. Full variable domain (rest looked up from reference TRBV5-1 and TRBJ2-3): KAGVTQTPRYLIKTRGQQVTLSCSPISGHRSVSWYQQTPGQGLQFLFEYFSETQRNKGNFPGRFSGRQFSNSRSEMNVSTLELGDSALYLCASSLRISAGGPDTQYFGPGTRLTVL.

The chain combines TRBV7-9 with TRBJ2-2; weak D call: TRBD1 (5 bases). The CDR3 runs to 15 residues. Germline loops: CDR1 SEHNR, CDR2 FQNEAQ (reference sequence). The V and J ends lost 0 bases and 4 bases respectively, with 9 bases between them. In DNA form, the CDR3 reads TGTGCCAGCAGCTTAGCGCCCAGGGCCACCGGGGAGCTGTTTTTT. Amino acid sequence: CASSLAPRATGELFF.

J is TRBJ2-7 and V is TRBV9; 9 bases line up with TRBD1. Germline V CDR1 and CDR2: SGDLS, YYNGEE. This CDR3 has 14 amino acids. The ends lost 2 bases at V and 6 bases at J; junction bases unmatched: 6. In nucleotides, the CDR3 is TGTGCCAGCAGCGTCGGACAGGGGCAGGGCGAGCAGTACTTC. It specifies CASSVGQGQGEQYF.

CDR3 in DNA: TGTGCCAGCTCCCCCCTAGGGGCGGGGAGCACAGATACGCAGTATTTT. This translates into CASSPLGAGSTDTQYF. This chain connects TRBV18 to TRBJ2-3; D possibly corresponds to TRBD2 (6 bases). Germline loops: CDR1 KGHSH, CDR2 LQKENI. V lost 6 bases to trimming and J lost 0 bases, with 16 bases between them. The CDR3 spans 16 residues.

The CDR3 sequence: CASSLVGRRETQYF. The DNA for the CDR3 is TGTGCCAGCAGTTTAGTGGGGAGGAGAGAGACCCAGTACTTC. This chain links TRBV27 with TRBJ2-5; D perhaps matches TRBD2 (6 bases). This CDR3 comprises 14 residues. Germline V CDR1 and CDR2: MNHEY, SMNVEV (reference sequence). Between the trimmed V and J ends, which lost 2 bases and 4 bases, there was a span of 11 bases.

The chain combines TRBV11-3 with TRBJ2-6; TRBD1 is a possible D gene (6 bases). The length of the CDR3 is 16 residues. The ends were cut back, 3 bases at V and 0 bases at J, with 9 bases in the middle. Germline V gives CDR1 SGHNT, CDR2 YENEEA. CDR3 region: CASSLDSISGANVLTF. For the CDR3, the DNA is TGTGCCAGCAGCTTGGACAGTATCTCTGGGGCCAACGTCCTGACTTTC.

The chain employs TRBV19 and TRBJ1-2; TRBD1 might be the D (5 bases). The ends were cut back, 6 bases at V and 1 base at J, with 9 bases in the middle. Per germline, CDR1 LNHDA and CDR2 SQIVND (reference sequence). CDR3 length: 13 residues. CDR3 residues: CASSVGGNYGYTF. DNA for the CDR3: TGTGCCAGTAGCGTCGGGGGTAACTATGGCTACACCTTC.

V gene TRBV27 combines with J gene TRBJ2-2; D is unclear. CDR1 and CDR2 from the germline V gene are MNHEY and SMNVEV (reference sequence). V dropped 5 bases and J dropped 1 base, with 14 bases sitting between them. The CDR3 consists of 16 residues. The DNA for the CDR3 is TGTGCCAGCAGTCCCCCGATGCAGGAGAACACCGGGGAGCTGTTTTTT. This translates into CASSPPMQENTGELFF.

CDR3 residues: CASSIGGSQETQYF. CDR3 DNA: TGTGCCAGCAGCATCGGGGGGAGCCAAGAGACCCAGTACTTC. The J gene is TRBJ2-5, the V gene TRBV7-6; TRBD2 aligns across 7 bases. V trimming: 5 bases; J trimming: 1 base; junction bases outside the gene matches: 4. Germline V gives CDR1 SGHVS, CDR2 FNYEAQ. This CDR3 has 14 amino acids.

The rearrangement joins TRBV6-5 to TRBJ1-1; tentatively, D is TRBD1 (6 bases). V lost 5 bases and J lost 0, with 13 bases in between. The germline V gene encodes CDR1 MNHEY and CDR2 SVGAGI. The CDR3 contains 15 residues. The CDR3 nucleotides are TGTGCCAGCAGTCTAACAGGGAGACTGAACACTGAAGCTTTCTTT. Translated, it gives CASSLTGRLNTEAFF.

The V and J genes are TRBV5-5 and TRBJ1-5; D not certain. The CDR3 spans 16 residues. The ends were cut back, 0 bases at V and 0 bases at J, with 10 bases in the middle. Per the germline V gene, CDR1 is SGHKS and CDR2 is YYEKEE (reference sequence). CDR3 region: CASSLEARLSNQPQHF. As DNA, the CDR3 is TGTGCCAGCAGCTTGGAAGCCAGACTTAGCAATCAGCCCCAGCATTTT.

The gene calls are TRBV10-2 and TRBJ2-2; 8 nucleotides align to TRBD2. V lost 8 bases and J lost 7; bases outside the gene matches: 9. The CDR3 runs to 14 residues. Germline assignment: CDR1 WSHSY and CDR2 SAAADI. CDR3 loop: CASAGLESVGELFF. CDR3 nucleotides: TGCGCCAGCGCGGGACTAGAGTCGGTCGGGGAGCTGTTTTTT.